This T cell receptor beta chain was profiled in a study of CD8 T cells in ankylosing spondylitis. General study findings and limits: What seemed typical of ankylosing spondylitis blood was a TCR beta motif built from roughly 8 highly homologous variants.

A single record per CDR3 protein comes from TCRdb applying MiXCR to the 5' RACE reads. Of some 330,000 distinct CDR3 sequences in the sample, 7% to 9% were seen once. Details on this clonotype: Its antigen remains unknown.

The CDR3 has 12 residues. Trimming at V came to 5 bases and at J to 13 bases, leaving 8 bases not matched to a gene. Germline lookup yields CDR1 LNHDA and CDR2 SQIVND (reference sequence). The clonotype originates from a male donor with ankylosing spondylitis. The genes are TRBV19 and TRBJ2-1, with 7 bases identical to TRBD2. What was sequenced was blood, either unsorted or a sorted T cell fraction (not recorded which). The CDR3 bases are TGTGCCAGTAGTCCCGAGGGAGGGGATCAGTTCTTC. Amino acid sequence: CASSPEGGDQFF.